A single sample gave rise to the 28 T cell receptor beta chains below, sequenced in a study of T cells in tuberculosis. Profiling relied on immunoSEQ multiplex PCR, and the TCRdb table lists in-frame clones only, not all of them. The data contain fewer than 40,000 clones, approximately 95% of them singletons. The source material was PBMCs. The receptors were gathered from a donor between 5 and 29 years old with latent tuberculosis or without tuberculosis infection.

The V and J genes are TRBV9 and TRBJ2-3, with 13 bases fitting TRBD2. Germline loops: CDR1 SGDLS, CDR2 YYNGEE. After removal of 4 bases from V and 3 bases from J, the junction contained 8 bases not matched to a gene. This CDR3 has 17 residues. CDR3 coding DNA: TGTGCCAGCAGCCCGACTAGCGGGAGGCCGGCGACAGATACGCAGTATTTT. It codes for CASSPTSGRPATDTQYF. Full variable domain (remainder filled in from reference TRBV9 and TRBJ2-3): DSGVTQTPKHLITATGQRVTLRCSPRSGDLSVYWYQQSLDQGLQFLIQYYNGEERAKGNILERFSAQQFPDLHSELNLSSLELGDSALYFCASSPTSGRPATDTQYFGPGTRLTVL.

V gene TRBV7-2 combines with J gene TRBJ2-1; 8 positions agree with TRBD2. The germline gives CDR1 SGHTA, CDR2 FQGNSA. The CDR3 is made up of 15 amino acids. V lost 3 bases, J lost 4 bases, and 5 bases stayed unmatched. The CDR3 bases are TGTGCCAGCAGCTTTAGGAGCGGGAGATACAATGAGCAGTTCTTC. This gives the protein CASSFRSGRYNEQFF.

The CDR3 region is CATLGQGENEQFF. CDR3 coding DNA: TGTGCCACGCTTGGACAGGGAGAAAATGAGCAGTTCTTC. The chain uses TRBV2 and TRBJ2-1; 8 bases align to TRBD1. Germline CDR1 is SNHLY and CDR2 is FYNNEI. V was clipped by 10 bases and J by 7 bases; unmatched bases: 9. The CDR3 totals 13 residues. Filled out from reference TRBV2 and TRBJ2-1, the complete variable domain reads EPEVTQTPSHQVTQMGQEVILRCVPISNHLYFYWYRQILGQKVEFLVSFYNNEISEKSEIFDDQFSVERPDGSNFTLKIRSTKLEDSAMYFCATLGQGENEQFFGPGTRLTVL.

This sequence joins TRBV9 and TRBJ1-1; D possibly corresponds to TRBD1 (5 bases). The germline V and J ends were trimmed by 8 bases and 0 bases, with 11 bases remaining between them. The length of the CDR3 is 13 residues. Germline V CDR1 and CDR2: SGDLS, YYNGEE. The CDR3 DNA reads TGTGCCAGTAGACAGTTCATGAACACTGAAGCTTTCTTT. Protein sequence: CASRQFMNTEAFF. Full variable domain (outside the CDR3, taken from reference TRBV9 and TRBJ1-1): DSGVTQTPKHLITATGQRVTLRCSPRSGDLSVYWYQQSLDQGLQFLIQYYNGEERAKGNILERFSAQQFPDLHSELNLSSLELGDSALYFCASRQFMNTEAFFGQGTRLTVV.

V and J are TRBV6-1 and TRBJ2-1; TRBD2 might be the D (6 bases). V was clipped by 9 bases and J by 3 bases, with 18 bases between them. In germline, CDR1 is MNHNS, CDR2 SASEGT. This CDR3 is built from 15 residues. CDR3 in amino acids: CASKFGTSFYNEQFF. The CDR3 nucleotides read TGTGCCAGTAAATTCGGGACTTCCTTCTACAATGAGCAGTTCTTC.

The chain uses TRBV19 and TRBJ2-5; TRBD1 matches at 7 bases. CDR1 LNHDA and CDR2 SQIVND come from the germline V gene (reference sequence). The CDR3 loop spans 14 amino acids. After removal of 2 bases from V and 4 bases from J, the junction contained 4 bases not matched to a gene. The CDR3 sequence is CASSISHRGETQYF. The CDR3 DNA reads as TGTGCCAGTAGTATATCGCACAGGGGAGAGACCCAGTACTTC.

The chain has TRBV6-4 and TRBJ2-1; TRBD2 matches at 7 bases. The V gene's germline CDR1 is MRHNA and CDR2 SNTAGT. After removal of 2 bases from V and 4 bases from J, the junction contained 5 bases not matched to a gene. The CDR3 contains 15 residues. CDR3 amino acids: CASSDRASGYNEQFF. CDR3 nucleotides: TGTGCCAGCAGTGACCGGGCTAGCGGATACAATGAGCAGTTCTTC.

V is TRBV6-1 and J is TRBJ1-2; D remains ambiguous. Trimming shortened V by 2 bases and J by 4 bases, and 8 bases separated the two germline ends. The CDR3 extends over 13 amino acids. Germline assignment: CDR1 MNHNS and CDR2 SASEGT. The CDR3 protein is CASSEREAYGYTF. Written as DNA, the CDR3 is TGTGCCAGCAGTGAACGCGAAGCCTATGGCTACACCTTC.

V gene TRBV5-4 combines with J gene TRBJ2-3; D might be TRBD2 (6 bases). With 0 bases removed from V and 2 bases from J, the gap between germline ends came to 13 bases. The CDR3 runs 16 residues. CDR1 is SGHNT, CDR2 YYREEE, per germline (reference sequence). The CDR3 loop reads CASSLGGRRATDTQYF. Here the CDR3 DNA reads TGTGCCAGCAGCTTGGGCGGCCGGAGGGCCACAGATACGCAGTATTTT.

This chain uses TRBV28 with TRBJ1-2; D uncertain. Trimming stripped 5 bases from V and 8 bases from J, with 15 bases between. The CDR3 length is 13 residues. Germline V gene lookup returns CDR1 MDHEN and CDR2 SYDVKM. CDR3 region: CASSRDWEEGYTF. The CDR3 DNA is TGTGCCAGCAGTCGGGATTGGGAAGAGGGCTACACCTTC.

The rearrangement uses TRBV7-9 and TRBJ2-2, with TRBD1 identical over 8 bases. Trimming removed 6 bases from V and 6 bases from J; junction bases left unmatched: 9. CDR1 is SEHNR and CDR2 is FQNEAQ in the germline V gene (reference sequence). The length of the CDR3 is 15 residues. The CDR3 sequence is CASRPRQGPPGELFF. CDR3 DNA: TGTGCCAGCAGACCTAGACAGGGGCCCCCCGGGGAGCTGTTTTTT.

The V gene is TRBV4-2, the J gene TRBJ2-7; weak D call: TRBD2 (6 bases). Trimming removed 0 bases at V and 2 bases at J, with 11 bases between. Germline CDR1 and CDR2: LGHNA and YNFKEQ. CDR3 length equals 15 residues. The CDR3 DNA is TGTGCCAGCAGCCAAGAGGGAGGACCGACCTACGAGCAGTACTTC. Translation: CASSQEGGPTYEQYF.

This clone was recorded once. The V and J genes are TRBV9 and TRBJ2-5; TRBD1 matches at 7 bases. Germline assignment: CDR1 SGDLS and CDR2 YYNGEE. The junction had 1 base not matched to a gene; V was cut back by 2 bases and J by 3 bases. The CDR3 contains 13 residues. The CDR3 reads CASSVGTEETQYF. CDR3 coding DNA: TGTGCCAGCAGCGTGGGGACAGAAGAGACCCAGTACTTC. The whole variable domain, filled in from reference TRBV9 and TRBJ2-5, reads DSGVTQTPKHLITATGQRVTLRCSPRSGDLSVYWYQQSLDQGLQFLIQYYNGEERAKGNILERFSAQQFPDLHSELNLSSLELGDSALYFCASSVGTEETQYFGPGTRLLVL.

The chain joins TRBV10-3 to TRBJ1-2; 8 nucleotides agree with TRBD1. CDR3 length equals 12 residues. Germline CDR1 is ENHRY and CDR2 is SYGVKD. V shed 5 bases and J 8 bases; nucleotides not matched to a gene: 4. CDR3 loop: CAISKTGEGYTF. CDR3 nucleotides: TGTGCCATCAGTAAGACAGGGGAAGGCTACACCTTC.

The chain carries TRBV7-9 and TRBJ1-5, with D hard to call. V was cut by 6 bases and J by 3 bases, with 12 bases left in between. The CDR3 totals 14 residues. Germline CDR1 is SEHNR and CDR2 is FQNEAQ (reference sequence). This CDR3 reads CASSYTQDNQPQHF. DNA of the CDR3: TGTGCCAGCAGTTACACGCAGGACAATCAGCCCCAGCATTTT.

This clone was detected only a few times. The rearrangement uses TRBV7-9 and TRBJ1-2, with 11 positions matching TRBD1. The CDR3 loop spans 16 amino acids. The ends lost 4 bases at V and 3 bases at J; junction bases unmatched: 7. Germline assignment: CDR1 SEHNR and CDR2 FQNEAQ (reference sequence). The CDR3 DNA reads TGTGCCAGCAGCTCAAGGACAGGGGGCAACGACTATGGCTACACCTTC. Translated: CASSSRTGGNDYGYTF. Supplemented by reference TRBV7-9 and TRBJ1-2, the full variable domain reads DTGVSQNPRHKITKRGQNVTFRCDPISEHNRLYWYRQTLGQGPEFLTYFQNEAQLEKSRLLSDRFSAERPKGSFSTLEIQRTEQGDSAMYLCASSSRTGGNDYGYTFGSGTRLTVV.

V usage is TRBV5-5 and J usage is TRBJ1-5; D is unresolved. The V end was cut by 4 bases, the J end by 2 bases, with 10 bases between. Germline V gene data show CDR1 as SGHKS and CDR2 as YYEKEE (reference sequence). CDR3 size: 14 residues. CDR3 sequence reads: CASSPPGGNQPQHF. DNA of the CDR3: TGTGCCAGCAGCCCCCCGGGAGGCAATCAGCCCCAGCATTTT.

V and J are TRBV5-4 and TRBJ2-7; TRBD1 aligns across 8 bases. The V segment lost 4 bases and the J segment 1 base; nucleotides outside the gene matches: 7. This CDR3 contains 15 residues. CDR1 and CDR2 from the germline V gene are SGHNT and YYREEE (reference sequence). The CDR3 nucleotides are TGTGCCAGCAGCGTGCGCCGGGACAGGTCCTACGAGCAGTACTTC. Amino acid sequence: CASSVRRDRSYEQYF.

V is TRBV5-1 and J is TRBJ1-1; D remains unclear. Germline loops: CDR1 SGHRS, CDR2 YFSETQ. The V end was cut by 0 bases, the J end by 8 bases, with 5 bases between. The CDR3 loop spans 11 amino acids. CDR3 region: CASSLGAEAFF. The DNA of the CDR3 is TGCGCCAGCAGCTTGGGCGCCGAAGCTTTCTTT.

This chain joins TRBV11-3 and TRBJ2-7; no clear D gene. The CDR3 covers 16 residues. The V end lost 0 bases, the J end lost 2 bases, and 14 bases lay between the germline ends. CDR1 is SGHNT and CDR2 is YENEEA in the germline V gene. CDR3 in amino acids: CASSLEYGSRPYEQYF. CDR3 nucleotides: TGTGCCAGCAGCTTAGAGTACGGAAGCAGGCCCTACGAGCAGTACTTC.

The V and J genes are TRBV5-1 and TRBJ2-2, with 8 bases lining up with TRBD2. The CDR3 runs to 17 residues. Germline-derived CDR1 and CDR2 are SGHRS and YFSETQ. J gave up 1 base and V 3 bases, and 8 bases lay outside the gene matches. The chain's CDR3 is CASSSLGGGMNTGELFF. In nucleotides, the CDR3 is TGCGCCAGCAGCTCCCTCGGGGGGGGTATGAACACCGGGGAGCTGTTTTTT.

This chain connects TRBV10-1 to TRBJ2-5; the match to TRBD1 covers 9 bases. Germline CDR1 and CDR2: WNHNN and SYGVQD (reference sequence). Trimming cost V 4 bases and J 1 base; bases outside gene matches: 4. This CDR3 comprises 15 residues. CDR3 in DNA: TGCGCCAGCAGTGTCCGGACAGGGGTCCAAGAGACCCAGTACTTC. It is translated as CASSVRTGVQETQYF.

This rearrangement joins TRBV9 to TRBJ2-7; TRBD1 matches 10 bases. CDR1 and CDR2 (germline): SGDLS, YYNGEE. The CDR3 spans 15 residues. Trimming cost V 2 bases and J 3 bases; bases outside gene matches: 5. CDR3 DNA sequence: TGTGCCAGCAGCGTTACCGGGACAGGGGACTACGAGCAGTACTTC. It specifies CASSVTGTGDYEQYF.

This chain links TRBV9 with TRBJ2-1, with TRBD2 as a possible D gene (6 bases). The germline gives CDR1 SGDLS, CDR2 YYNGEE. This CDR3 contains 15 residues. V lost 4 bases and J lost 0, with 11 bases in between. The CDR3 sequence is CASSPDYSSYNEQFF. CDR3 sequence (DNA): TGTGCCAGCAGCCCGGACTATAGCTCCTACAATGAGCAGTTCTTC.

The chain has TRBV2 and TRBJ2-2; 9 nucleotides align to TRBD2. Germline V gene lookup returns CDR1 SNHLY and CDR2 FYNNEI. Trimming cost V 4 bases and J 5 bases; bases outside gene matches: 5. The CDR3 has 15 amino acids. CDR3 in DNA: TGTGCCAGCAGTGCGCGGACTAGCGAAACCGGGGAGCTGTTTTTT. It yields the protein CASSARTSETGELFF.

The chain couples TRBV29-1 to TRBJ1-1; tentatively, D is TRBD1 (6 bases). This CDR3 has 15 amino acids. Trimming cost V 7 bases and J 4 bases, with 22 bases left between them. In germline, CDR1 is SQVTM, CDR2 ANQGSEA. The CDR3 region has the DNA TGCAGCGGAACACAGGGTACGGACGCGAGCACTGAAGCTTTCTTT. Its translation: CSGTQGTDASTEAFF.

The V call is TRBV5-1, the J call TRBJ2-2, with 8 bases aligning to TRBD1. The CDR3 is 15 amino acids. Germline V gives CDR1 SGHRS, CDR2 YFSETQ. V gave up 7 bases and J gave up 2 bases; unmatched junction bases: 7. CDR3 residues: CASRSGTGNTGELFF. CDR3 DNA: TGCGCCAGCCGTTCCGGGACAGGAAACACCGGGGAGCTGTTTTTT.

The sample holds one count of this clone. CDR3: CATLGQARYGYTF. The CDR3 DNA reads as TGTGCCACCTTGGGGCAGGCCCGCTATGGCTACACCTTC. The rearrangement uses TRBV6-5 and TRBJ1-2; D possibly corresponds to TRBD1 (5 bases). The CDR3 is 13 residues long. Germline V gene lookup returns CDR1 MNHEY and CDR2 SVGAGI. Deletions cut 10 bases from V and 4 bases from J, with 16 bases between.